These 23 T cell receptor beta chains originate from one sample sequenced in a study of T cells in Graves' hyperthyroidism and ophthalmopathy (dated by TCRdb to the late 2010s). Receptor amplification or capture employed multiplex PCR. The reads were generated on an Illumina HiSeq 2000. The TCR beta CDR3 regions were amplified from RNA transcripts. For the first round of RT-PCR on the TCR CDR3, the HTBI primer set was used together with the Qiagen OneStep RT-PCR kit. TCRdb reprocessed the public reads (quality trimming at Q25 with fastp, clone calling with MiXCR) and kept in-frame beta chains. Rows merge per CDR3 protein into single entries with the most common DNA and genes. Counted in this sample were more than 500,000 distinct CDR3 sequences; approximately 14% of them appeared once. Approximately 14% of the sample rests with the top ten. The sequenced sample was blood. The receptors stem from a woman aged 40 to 50 with Graves' hyperthyroidism.

The CDR3, as DNA: TGTGCCAGCAGCTTGGGTATAAGCAGGGACAATGAGCAGTTCTTC. Protein product: CASSLGISRDNEQFF. V is TRBV5-5 and J is TRBJ2-1; a possible D gene is TRBD1 (5 bases). The germline V gene encodes CDR1 SGHKS and CDR2 YYEKEE (reference sequence). V lost 0 bases and J lost 5, with 12 bases in between. The length of the CDR3 is 15 residues.

V usage is TRBV12-3 or TRBV12-4 and J usage is TRBJ1-3, with a tentative D call TRBD1 (6 bases). The CDR3 is 17 residues long. V lost 4 bases to trimming and J lost 3 bases, with 19 bases between them. The CDR3 loop is CASSYATRGVVGNTIYF. The DNA of the CDR3 is TGTGCCAGCAGTTACGCGACCAGGGGCGTCGTTGGAAACACCATATATTTT.

This chain uses TRBV2 with TRBJ2-5; D is possibly TRBD2 (6 bases). CDR1 and CDR2 (germline): SNHLY, FYNNEI. V gave up 3 bases and J gave up 0 bases, with 8 bases separating them. CDR3 length equals 14 residues. The CDR3 region has the DNA TGTGCCAGCAGTGATTGGGAGGACCAAGAGACCCAGTACTTC. It yields the protein CASSDWEDQETQYF.

The chain uses TRBV14 and TRBJ2-7; tentative D call: TRBD1 (6 bases). Trimming took off 1 base at V and 1 base at J, with 20 bases between the two ends. Germline CDR1 reads SGHDN; CDR2 reads FVKESK. This CDR3 has 18 amino acids. CDR3 DNA: TGTGCCAGCAGCCAAGCACGCCATTCGCGGACAGTGTCCTACGAGCAGTACTTC. It codes for CASSQARHSRTVSYEQYF.

The chain couples TRBV12-3 or TRBV12-4 to TRBJ2-2, with unresolved D. V dropped 5 bases and J dropped 0 bases, with 10 bases sitting between them. CDR3 length equals 15 residues. CDR3 nucleotide sequence: TGTGCCAGCAGTGAAATTTTTTCGAACACCGGGGAGCTGTTTTTT. This translates into CASSEIFSNTGELFF.

This clonotype was observed many times. J is TRBJ1-4 and V is TRBV7-3, with TRBD1 identical over 8 bases. The V gene's germline CDR1 is SGHTA and CDR2 FQGTGA. There are 15 residues in the CDR3. Trimming removed 3 bases from V and 0 bases from J; junction bases left unmatched: 0. The CDR3 loop reads CASSLTGATNEKLFF. DNA for the CDR3: TGTGCCAGCAGCTTGACAGGGGCAACTAATGAAAAACTGTTTTTT.

The CDR3 here is CASSPRDFINGELFF. The CDR3 DNA reads as TGTGCCAGCAGCCCACGGGACTTTATTAACGGGGAGCTGTTTTTT. The chain has TRBV7-9 and TRBJ2-2; D might be TRBD2 (6 bases). The germline V gene encodes CDR1 SEHNR and CDR2 FQNEAQ (reference sequence). This CDR3 has 15 residues. V was pared by 5 bases and J by 7 bases, with 17 bases between. The full variable domain, in which reference TRBV7-9 and TRBJ2-2 provide the parts outside the CDR3, is DTGVSQNPRHKITKRGQNVTFRCDPISEHNRLYWYRQTLGQGPEFLTYFQNEAQLEKSRLLSDRFSAERPKGSFSTLEIQRTEQGDSAMYLCASSPRDFINGELFFGEGSRLTVL.

This clonotype was detected a few times. Here the CDR3 DNA reads TGTGCCAGCAGCCTTGTAATCTCCTACAATGAGCAGTTCTTC. Residues: CASSLVISYNEQFF. The rearrangement uses TRBV11-2 and TRBJ2-1, with unresolved D. From germline, CDR1 is SGHAT and CDR2 FQNNGV. The CDR3 is made up of 14 amino acids. V was clipped by 5 bases and J by 0 bases, with 8 bases between them. The full variable domain, completed using reference TRBV11-2 and TRBJ2-1, is EAGVAQSPRYKIIEKRQSVAFWCNPISGHATLYWYQQILGQGPKLLIQFQNNGVVDDSQLPKDRFSAERLKGVDSTLKIQPAKLEDSAVYLCASSLVISYNEQFFGPGTRLTVL.

This clonotype was seen ten or more times. The chain carries TRBV5-1 and TRBJ2-1, with 12 bases aligning to TRBD2. Trimming at V came to 3 bases and at J to 4 bases, leaving 8 bases not matched to a gene. The CDR3 extends over 17 amino acids. Germline CDR1 reads SGHRS; CDR2 reads YFSETQ. The DNA of the CDR3 is TGCGCCAGCAGCTCCGGGATTGGACTAGCGGGATACAATGAGCAGTTCTTC. Amino acids: CASSSGIGLAGYNEQFF.

The chain recombines TRBV12-3 or TRBV12-4 with TRBJ2-1; TRBD2 is a possible D gene (6 bases). The CDR3 extends over 15 amino acids. Trimming cost V 10 bases and J 3 bases, with 19 bases left between them. In DNA form, the CDR3 reads TGTGCCATCTATACACGGGACTCCTTCTACAATGAGCAGTTCTTC. It is translated as CAIYTRDSFYNEQFF.

This clonotype was recorded at least ten times. V usage is TRBV7-2 and J usage is TRBJ2-3, with D maybe TRBD1 (6 bases). V was pared by 6 bases and J by 5 bases, with 15 bases between. The CDR3 contains 14 residues. Germline CDR1 is SGHTA and CDR2 is FQGNSA. CDR3 amino acids: CASSPQGSVDTQYF. The CDR3 DNA follows: TGTGCCAGCAGTCCACAGGGTTCTGTAGATACGCAGTATTTT.

This clonotype was counted many times. The chain combines TRBV7-2 with TRBJ2-7, with TRBD2 matching over 14 bases. J gave up 1 base and V 3 bases, and 5 bases lay outside the gene matches. The germline V gene has CDR1 SGHTA and CDR2 FQGNSA. The CDR3 sequence is 17 residues long. In nucleotides, the CDR3 is TGTGCCAGCAGCTTGGGGACTAGCGGGAGAGGGTCCTACGAGCAGTACTTC. This sequence encodes CASSLGTSGRGSYEQYF. Full variable domain (rest looked up from reference TRBV7-2 and TRBJ2-7): GAGVSQSPSNKVTEKGKDVELRCDPISGHTALYWYRQSLGQGLEFLIYFQGNSAPDKSGLPSDRFSAERTGGSVSTLTIQRTQQEDSAVYLCASSLGTSGRGSYEQYFGPGTRLTVT.

This clonotype was seen more than once but under ten times. The V gene is TRBV5-6, the J gene TRBJ2-7, with 7 bases aligning to TRBD1. Germline CDR1 reads SGHDT; CDR2 reads YYEEEE. The CDR3 totals 15 residues. V gave up 7 bases and J gave up 3 bases; unmatched junction bases: 13. CDR3 loop: CASSVGHRGNYEQYF. In nucleotides, the CDR3 is TGTGCCAGCTCCGTTGGGCACAGGGGAAACTACGAGCAGTACTTC.

This clonotype was picked up a small number of times. V is TRBV20-1 and J is TRBJ2-1; D is uncertain. This CDR3 region has 12 residues. V was clipped by 0 bases and J by 6 bases, with 6 bases between them. CDR1 is DFQATT, CDR2 SNEGSKA, per germline (reference sequence). For the CDR3, the DNA is TGCAGTGCTAGAGATTCTAGCAATGAGCAGTTCTTC. Its translation: CSARDSSNEQFF.

The genes are TRBV27 and TRBJ2-3; TRBD2 aligns across 7 bases. Germline V lookup: CDR1 MNHEY, CDR2 SMNVEV (reference sequence). V shed 4 bases, J shed 2 bases, and the junction held 9 bases outside the gene matches. The CDR3 loop spans 16 amino acids. This CDR3 is CASSSGTTSITDTQYF. The CDR3 DNA reads as TGTGCCAGCAGTTCGGGGACTACTTCTATCACAGATACGCAGTATTTT.

The table lists this clonotype with a few counts. The chain has TRBV20-1 and TRBJ2-1; TRBD2 agrees at 12 bases. Germline V lookup: CDR1 DFQATT, CDR2 SNEGSKA (reference sequence). The CDR3 has 15 residues. V trimming: 5 bases; J trimming: 4 bases; junction bases outside the gene matches: 6. The CDR3 here is CSALGLAGTYNEQFF. The CDR3 nucleotides read TGCAGTGCTCTCGGACTAGCGGGGACATACAATGAGCAGTTCTTC.

This clonotype showed up many times. The chain employs TRBV27 and TRBJ2-1, with 12 bases aligning to TRBD2. The CDR3 extends over 17 amino acids. Germline trimming cut 2 bases from V and 7 bases from J; bases unmatched to any gene: 9. From germline, CDR1 is MNHEY and CDR2 SMNVEV (reference sequence). The CDR3 nucleotides are TGTGCCAGCAGTTTAAAGTGGCTGCTAGCGGGGGGGAATGAGCAGTTCTTC. Encoded protein: CASSLKWLLAGGNEQFF.

In this sample, this clonotype turned up many times. The chain links TRBV5-1 to TRBJ2-7; D might be TRBD1 (5 bases). Trimming pared 3 bases from V and 5 bases from J, leaving 12 bases between. This CDR3 comprises 13 residues. Germline V gives CDR1 SGHRS, CDR2 YFSETQ. This chain's CDR3 is CASSSDSFHEQYF. The CDR3 DNA is TGCGCCAGCAGCTCTGACAGCTTTCACGAGCAGTACTTC. Supplemented by reference TRBV5-1 and TRBJ2-7, the full variable domain reads KAGVTQTPRYLIKTRGQQVTLSCSPISGHRSVSWYQQTPGQGLQFLFEYFSETQRNKGNFPGRFSGRQFSNSRSEMNVSTLELGDSALYLCASSSDSFHEQYFGPGTRLTVT.

This clonotype was detected only a few times. This chain joins TRBV3-1 and TRBJ2-2, with TRBD2 as a possible D gene (6 bases). Trimming left V 4 bases short and J 7 bases short, with 13 bases between. This CDR3 region has 14 residues. The germline gives CDR1 LGHDT, CDR2 YNNKEL (reference sequence). CDR3 bases: TGTGCCAGCAGCCCCCGAGGGAGGTACGGGGAGCTGTTTTTT. It is translated as CASSPRGRYGELFF.

The sample holds a few counts of this clonotype. The chain joins TRBV6-1 to TRBJ2-2; D ambiguous. Looked up from germline, CDR1 is MNHNS and CDR2 is SASEGT. This CDR3 is 19 amino acids long. V was pared by 7 bases and J by 0 bases, with 24 bases between. CDR3 residues: CASTESRGKPSSNTGELFF. The CDR3 bases are TGTGCCAGCACCGAATCTCGTGGAAAGCCGTCCTCGAACACCGGGGAGCTGTTTTTT.

This clonotype was seen ten or more times. The rearrangement joins TRBV11-2 to TRBJ2-3; 9 bases fit TRBD1. The CDR3 is 15 residues long. V shed 5 bases and J 4 bases; nucleotides not matched to a gene: 7. The V gene's germline CDR1 is SGHAT and CDR2 FQNNGV. CDR3 protein: CASSPDRGSPDTQYF. The DNA for the CDR3 is TGTGCCAGCAGCCCAGACAGGGGGTCCCCAGATACGCAGTATTTT.

This clonotype was observed at least ten times. The rearrangement links TRBV28 to TRBJ1-1; D is uncertain. This CDR3 spans 13 amino acids. V gave up 2 bases and J gave up 10 bases, with 14 bases separating them. CDR1 is MDHEN, CDR2 SYDVKM, per germline. The CDR3 protein is CASSLKAYRRAFF. DNA of the CDR3: TGTGCCAGCAGTTTAAAGGCATACAGAAGAGCTTTCTTT. The whole variable domain, remainder taken from reference TRBV28 and TRBJ1-1, is DVKVTQSSRYLVKRTGEKVFLECVQDMDHENMFWYRQDPGLGLRLIYFSYDVKMKEKGDIPEGYSVSREKKERFSLILESASTNQTSMYLCASSLKAYRRAFFGQGTRLTVV.

Ten or more counts support this clonotype. The V call is TRBV2, the J call TRBJ2-1, with D perhaps TRBD2 (5 bases). V dropped 4 bases and J dropped 4 bases, with 5 bases sitting between them. Germline V lookup: CDR1 SNHLY, CDR2 FYNNEI. CDR3 length equals 12 residues. As DNA, the CDR3 is TGTGCCAGCAGTGGGACTTACAATGAGCAGTTCTTC. It yields the protein CASSGTYNEQFF.